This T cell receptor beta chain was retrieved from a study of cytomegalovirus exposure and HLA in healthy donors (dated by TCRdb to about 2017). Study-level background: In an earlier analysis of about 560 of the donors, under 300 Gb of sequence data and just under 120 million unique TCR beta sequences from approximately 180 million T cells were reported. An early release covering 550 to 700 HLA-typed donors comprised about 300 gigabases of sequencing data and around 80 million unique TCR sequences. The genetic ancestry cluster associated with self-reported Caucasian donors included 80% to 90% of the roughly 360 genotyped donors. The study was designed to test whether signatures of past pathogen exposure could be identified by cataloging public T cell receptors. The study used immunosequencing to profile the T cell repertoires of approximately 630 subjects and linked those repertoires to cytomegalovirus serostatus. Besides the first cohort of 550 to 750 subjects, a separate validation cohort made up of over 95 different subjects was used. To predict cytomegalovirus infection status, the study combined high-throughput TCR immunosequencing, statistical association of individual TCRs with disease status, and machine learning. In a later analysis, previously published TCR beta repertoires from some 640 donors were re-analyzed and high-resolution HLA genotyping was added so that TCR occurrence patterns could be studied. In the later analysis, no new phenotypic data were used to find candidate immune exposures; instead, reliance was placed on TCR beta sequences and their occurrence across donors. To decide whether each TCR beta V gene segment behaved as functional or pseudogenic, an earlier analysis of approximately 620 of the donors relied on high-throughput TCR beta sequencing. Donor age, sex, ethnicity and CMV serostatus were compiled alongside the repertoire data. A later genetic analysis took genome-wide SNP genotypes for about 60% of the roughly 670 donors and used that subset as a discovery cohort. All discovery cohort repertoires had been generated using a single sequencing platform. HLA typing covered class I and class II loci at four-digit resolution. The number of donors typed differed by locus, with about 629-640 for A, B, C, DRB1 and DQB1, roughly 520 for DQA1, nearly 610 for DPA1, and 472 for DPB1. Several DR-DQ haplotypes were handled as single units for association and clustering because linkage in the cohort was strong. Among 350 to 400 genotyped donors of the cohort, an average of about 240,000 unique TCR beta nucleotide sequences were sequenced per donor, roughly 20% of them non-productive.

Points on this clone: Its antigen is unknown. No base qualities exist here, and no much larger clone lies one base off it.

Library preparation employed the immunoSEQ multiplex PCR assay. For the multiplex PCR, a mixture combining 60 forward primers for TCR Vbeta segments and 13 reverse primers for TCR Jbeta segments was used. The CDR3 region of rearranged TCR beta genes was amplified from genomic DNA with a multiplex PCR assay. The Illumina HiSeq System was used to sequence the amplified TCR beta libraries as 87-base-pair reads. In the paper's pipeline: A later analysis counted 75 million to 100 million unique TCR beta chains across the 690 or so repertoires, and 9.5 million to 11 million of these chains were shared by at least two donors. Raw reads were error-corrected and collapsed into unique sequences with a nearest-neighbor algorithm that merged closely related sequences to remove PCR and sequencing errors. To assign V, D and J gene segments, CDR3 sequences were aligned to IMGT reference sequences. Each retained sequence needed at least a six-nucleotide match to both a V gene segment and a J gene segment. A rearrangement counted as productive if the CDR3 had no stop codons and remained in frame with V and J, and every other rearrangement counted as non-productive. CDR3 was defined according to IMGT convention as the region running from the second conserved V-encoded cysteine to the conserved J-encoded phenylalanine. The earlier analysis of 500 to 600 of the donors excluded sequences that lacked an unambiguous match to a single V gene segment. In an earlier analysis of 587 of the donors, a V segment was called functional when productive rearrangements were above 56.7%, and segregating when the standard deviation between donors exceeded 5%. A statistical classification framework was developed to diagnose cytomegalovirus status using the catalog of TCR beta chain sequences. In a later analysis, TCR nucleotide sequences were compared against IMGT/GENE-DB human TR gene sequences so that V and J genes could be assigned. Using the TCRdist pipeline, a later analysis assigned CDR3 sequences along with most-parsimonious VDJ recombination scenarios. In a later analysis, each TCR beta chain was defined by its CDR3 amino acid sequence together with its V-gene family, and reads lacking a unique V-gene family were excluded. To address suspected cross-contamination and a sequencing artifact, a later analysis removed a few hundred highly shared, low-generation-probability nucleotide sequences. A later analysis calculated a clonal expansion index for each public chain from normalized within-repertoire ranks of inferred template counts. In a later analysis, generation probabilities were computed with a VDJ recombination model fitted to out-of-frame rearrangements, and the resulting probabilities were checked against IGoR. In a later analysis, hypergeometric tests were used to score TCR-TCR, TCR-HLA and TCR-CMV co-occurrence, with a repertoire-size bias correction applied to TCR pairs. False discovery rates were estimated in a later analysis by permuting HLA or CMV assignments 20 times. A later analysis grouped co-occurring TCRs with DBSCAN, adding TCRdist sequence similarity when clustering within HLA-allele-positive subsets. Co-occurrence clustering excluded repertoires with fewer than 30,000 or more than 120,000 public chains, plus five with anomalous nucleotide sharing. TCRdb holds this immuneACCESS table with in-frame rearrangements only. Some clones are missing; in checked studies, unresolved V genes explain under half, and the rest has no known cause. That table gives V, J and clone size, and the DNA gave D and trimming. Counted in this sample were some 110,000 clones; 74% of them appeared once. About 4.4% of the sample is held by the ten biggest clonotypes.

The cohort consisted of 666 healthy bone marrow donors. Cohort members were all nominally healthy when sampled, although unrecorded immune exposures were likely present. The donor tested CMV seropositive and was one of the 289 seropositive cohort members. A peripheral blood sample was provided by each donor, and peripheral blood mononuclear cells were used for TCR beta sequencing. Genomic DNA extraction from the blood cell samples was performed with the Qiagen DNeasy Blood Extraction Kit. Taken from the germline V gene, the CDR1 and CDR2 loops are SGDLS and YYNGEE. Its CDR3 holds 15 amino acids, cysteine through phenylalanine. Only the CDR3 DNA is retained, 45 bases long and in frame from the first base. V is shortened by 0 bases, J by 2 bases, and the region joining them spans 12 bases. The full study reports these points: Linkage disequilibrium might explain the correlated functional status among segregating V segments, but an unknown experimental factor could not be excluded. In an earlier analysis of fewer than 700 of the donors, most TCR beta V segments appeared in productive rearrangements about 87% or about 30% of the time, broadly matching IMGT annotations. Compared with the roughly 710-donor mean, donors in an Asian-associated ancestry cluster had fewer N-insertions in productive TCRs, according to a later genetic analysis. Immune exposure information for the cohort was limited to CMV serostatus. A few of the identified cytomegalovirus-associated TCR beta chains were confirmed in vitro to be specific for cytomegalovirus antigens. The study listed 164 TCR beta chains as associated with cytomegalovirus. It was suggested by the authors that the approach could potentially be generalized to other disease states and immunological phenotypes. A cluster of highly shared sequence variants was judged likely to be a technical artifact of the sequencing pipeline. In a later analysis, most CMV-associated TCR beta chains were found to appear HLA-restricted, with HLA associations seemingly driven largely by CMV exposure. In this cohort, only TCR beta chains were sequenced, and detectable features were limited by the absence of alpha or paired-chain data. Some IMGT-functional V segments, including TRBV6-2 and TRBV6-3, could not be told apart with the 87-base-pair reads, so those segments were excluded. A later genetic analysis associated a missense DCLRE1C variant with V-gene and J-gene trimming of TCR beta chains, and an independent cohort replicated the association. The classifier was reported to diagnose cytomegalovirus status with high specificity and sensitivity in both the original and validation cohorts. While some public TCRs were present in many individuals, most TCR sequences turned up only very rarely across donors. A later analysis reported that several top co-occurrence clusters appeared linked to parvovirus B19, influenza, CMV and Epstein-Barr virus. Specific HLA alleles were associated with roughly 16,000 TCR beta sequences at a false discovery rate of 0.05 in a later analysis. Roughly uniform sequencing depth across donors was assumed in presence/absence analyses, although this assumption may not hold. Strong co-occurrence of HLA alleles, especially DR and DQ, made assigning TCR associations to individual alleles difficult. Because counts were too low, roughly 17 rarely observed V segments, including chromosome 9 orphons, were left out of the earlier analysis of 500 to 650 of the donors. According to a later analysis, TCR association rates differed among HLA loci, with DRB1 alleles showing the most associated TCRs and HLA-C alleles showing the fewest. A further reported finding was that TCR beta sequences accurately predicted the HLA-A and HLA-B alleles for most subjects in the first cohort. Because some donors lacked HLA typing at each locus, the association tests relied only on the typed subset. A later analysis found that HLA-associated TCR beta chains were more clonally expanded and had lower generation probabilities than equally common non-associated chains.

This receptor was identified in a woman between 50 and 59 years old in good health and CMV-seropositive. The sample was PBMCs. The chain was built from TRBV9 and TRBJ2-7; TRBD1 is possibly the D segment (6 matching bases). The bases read TGTGCCAGCAGCGTAGCGGACAGACTAACCTACGAGCAGTACTTC. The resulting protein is CASSVADRLTYEQYF.